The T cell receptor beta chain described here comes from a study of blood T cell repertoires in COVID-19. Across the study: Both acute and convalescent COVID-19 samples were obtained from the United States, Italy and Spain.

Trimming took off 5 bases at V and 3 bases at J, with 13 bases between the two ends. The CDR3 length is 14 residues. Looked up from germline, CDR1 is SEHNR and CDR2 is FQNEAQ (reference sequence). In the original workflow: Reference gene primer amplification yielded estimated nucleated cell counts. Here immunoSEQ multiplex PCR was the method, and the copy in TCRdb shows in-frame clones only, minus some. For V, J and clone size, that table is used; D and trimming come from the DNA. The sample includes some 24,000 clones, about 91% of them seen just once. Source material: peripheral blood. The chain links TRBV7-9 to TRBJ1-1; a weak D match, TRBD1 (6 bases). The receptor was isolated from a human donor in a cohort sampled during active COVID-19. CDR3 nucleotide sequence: TGTGCCAGCAGCATACAGGGTCGTGACACTGAAGCTTTCTTT. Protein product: CASSIQGRDTEAFF.